Sequencing of this T cell receptor beta chain was carried out in a study of cytotoxic CD8 clonotypes in ibrutinib-treated CLL. Study background: The sample average was approximately 260,000 productive templates and 90,000 to 95,000 productive rearrangements.

Clones were sequenced by immunoSEQ multiplex PCR, and TCRdb holds only the in-frame ones, with some missing. The data show some 19,000 clones, with 81% seen just once and roughly 6% held by the top ten. The ends were cut back, 1 base at V and 7 bases at J, with 13 bases in the middle. This CDR3 contains 14 residues. Germline CDR1 is SGHAT and CDR2 is FQNNGV. This clonotype originated in a human donor with chronic lymphocytic leukemia. This chain connects TRBV11-2 to TRBJ2-5; D unresolved. The input for sequencing was PBMCs, taken before ibrutinib treatment. This chain's CDR3 is CASSLVGGSGTQYF. Written as DNA, the CDR3 is TGTGCCAGCAGCTTAGTAGGCGGTTCGGGGACCCAGTACTTC.